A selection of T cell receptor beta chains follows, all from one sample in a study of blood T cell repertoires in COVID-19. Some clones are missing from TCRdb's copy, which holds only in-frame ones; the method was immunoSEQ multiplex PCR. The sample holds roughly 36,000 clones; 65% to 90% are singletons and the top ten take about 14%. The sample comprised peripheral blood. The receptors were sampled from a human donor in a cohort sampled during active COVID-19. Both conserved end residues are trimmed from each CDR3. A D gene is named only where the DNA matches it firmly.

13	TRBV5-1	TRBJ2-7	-	ASSLGAGVDYEQY
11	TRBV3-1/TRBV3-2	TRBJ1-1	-	ASSPSSGWGAF
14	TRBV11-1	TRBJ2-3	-	ASSSNRVYHTDTQY
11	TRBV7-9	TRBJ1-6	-	ASSTRGDSPLH
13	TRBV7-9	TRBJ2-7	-	ASNTPGGRLKEQY
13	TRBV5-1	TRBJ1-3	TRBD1	ASSSGQGAGNTIY
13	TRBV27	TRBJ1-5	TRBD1	ASSFAGGGNQPQH
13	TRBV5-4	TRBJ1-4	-	ASSGPGSTNEKLF
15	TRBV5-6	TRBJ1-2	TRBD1	ASSYPVGTGANYGYT
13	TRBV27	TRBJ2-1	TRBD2	ASSSGGISYNEQF
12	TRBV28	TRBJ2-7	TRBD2	ASSSPGTNDEQY
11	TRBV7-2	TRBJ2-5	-	ASSPRESETQY
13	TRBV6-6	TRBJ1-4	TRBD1	ASSGQGAANEKLF
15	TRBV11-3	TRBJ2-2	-	ASSLGVGGPRDGELF
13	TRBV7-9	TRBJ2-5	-	ASSPRLSAQETQY
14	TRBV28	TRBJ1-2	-	ASSPISGTNNYGYT
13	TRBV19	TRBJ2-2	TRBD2	ASSIASGVTGELF
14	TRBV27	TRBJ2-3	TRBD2	ASRPLGLAGTDTQY
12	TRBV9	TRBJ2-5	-	ASSAQGNQETQY
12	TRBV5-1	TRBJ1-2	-	ASSLSPGGDGYT
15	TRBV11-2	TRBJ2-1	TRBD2	ASSKGLAGGSYNEQF
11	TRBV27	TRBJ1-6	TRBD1	ASRRQGGSPLH
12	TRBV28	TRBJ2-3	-	ASSLLGPPGGQY
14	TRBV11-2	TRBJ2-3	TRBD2	ASSSLLAGGTDTQY
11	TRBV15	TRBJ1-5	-	ATSRDWSKPQH
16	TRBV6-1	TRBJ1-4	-	ASSEAVDSFSGNEKLF
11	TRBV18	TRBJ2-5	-	ASSPTAQETQY
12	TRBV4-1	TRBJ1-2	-	ASSQEGTNYGYT
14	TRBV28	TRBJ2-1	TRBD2	ASTTSGGNSYNEQF